One sample yielded the 18 T cell receptor beta chains listed below, sequenced in a study of cytomegalovirus exposure and HLA in healthy donors. Measured with immunoSEQ multiplex PCR; TCRdb has only the in-frame clones, and not every one. The sample records under 130,000 clones, more than 85% being singletons. The sample taken for sequencing was PBMCs. These receptors were taken from a woman under 30 in good health and CMV-seropositive.

V is TRBV5-8 and J is TRBJ1-1; 9 bases match TRBD1. The CDR3 length is 17 residues. Germline CDR1 reads SGHTS; CDR2 reads YDEGEE. Losses at the gene ends were 0 bases for V and 5 bases for J; bases not matched to a gene: 11. The CDR3 bases are TGTGCCAGCAGCTTGGCTGGGACAGGGTCGGAGTGGACTGAAGCTTTCTTT. The encoded protein is CASSLAGTGSEWTEAFF.

This clone was detected only once. The chain uses TRBV29-1 and TRBJ1-2; D is undetermined. The V end was cut by 4 bases, the J end by 7 bases, with 13 bases between. The CDR3 extends over 12 amino acids. Germline V gives CDR1 SQVTM, CDR2 ANQGSEA. As DNA, the CDR3 is TGCAGCGTTGGGGAGGGATTGAGTGGCTACACCTTC. Translating gives CSVGEGLSGYTF.

The chain couples TRBV23-1 to TRBJ2-2; a possible D gene is TRBD1 (5 bases). TRBV23-1 is flagged as an ORF with uncertain function. The ends were cut back, 5 bases at V and 1 base at J, with 5 bases in the middle. The CDR3 loop spans 13 amino acids. The CDR3, as DNA: TGCGCCAGCAGTGACAGGAACACCGGGGAGCTGTTTTTT. Its translation is CASSDRNTGELFF.

The chain couples TRBV15 to TRBJ1-1; D is undetermined. Trimming cost V 3 bases and J 1 base, with 9 bases left between them. The CDR3 consists of 14 residues. Germline CDR1 and CDR2: LNHNV and YYDKDF (reference sequence). The CDR3: CATSSRRGNTEAFF. The CDR3 nucleotides read TGTGCCACCAGCAGCCGGCGGGGGAACACTGAAGCTTTCTTT. Supplemented by reference TRBV15 and TRBJ1-1, the full variable domain reads DAMVIQNPRYQVTQFGKPVTLSCSQTLNHNVMYWYQQKSSQAPKLLFHYYDKDFNNEADTPDNFQSRRPNTSFCFLDIRSPGLGDTAMYLCATSSRRGNTEAFFGQGTRLTVV.

The genes are TRBV13 and TRBJ2-1; D perhaps matches TRBD2 (6 bases). The CDR3 consists of 14 residues. V was clipped by 0 bases and J by 4 bases, with 7 bases between them. Germline lookup yields CDR1 PRHDT and CDR2 FYEKMQ (reference sequence). CDR3 loop: CASSLGGSYNEQFF. CDR3 DNA: TGTGCCAGCAGCTTAGGCGGGAGTTACAATGAGCAGTTCTTC.

J is TRBJ1-2 and V is TRBV7-9, with D uncertain. Germline V gene sequence: CDR1 SEHNR, CDR2 FQNEAQ (reference sequence). Trimming cost V 3 bases and J 3 bases, with 14 bases left between them. The CDR3 is 15 amino acids. The CDR3 here is CASSFRGEGDYGYTF. The CDR3 DNA is TGTGCCAGCAGCTTCCGCGGCGAGGGAGACTATGGCTACACCTTC.

The chain joins TRBV29-1 to TRBJ2-1; 9 nucleotides align to TRBD2. Germline V gives CDR1 SQVTM, CDR2 ANQGSEA. Trimming took 4 bases from V and 6 from J; bases not matched to a gene: 7. CDR3 length: 14 amino acids. DNA of the CDR3: TGCAGCGTTGGCCTAGCGGGACCCGGCAATGAGCAGTTCTTC. Translated: CSVGLAGPGNEQFF.

The J gene is TRBJ2-1, the V gene TRBV9; possibly TRBD2 for D (7 bases). This CDR3 is 17 amino acids long. The V end lost 4 bases, the J end lost 6 bases, and 23 bases lay between the germline ends. Germline CDR1 is SGDLS and CDR2 is YYNGEE. This CDR3 is CASSTPRRGGATNEQFF. In nucleotides, the CDR3 is TGTGCCAGCAGCACCCCCCGCCGAGGGGGGGCGACCAATGAGCAGTTCTTC.

The chain uses TRBV9 and TRBJ2-3; 7 bases are a match to TRBD1. In germline, CDR1 is SGDLS, CDR2 YYNGEE. With V trimmed by 4 bases and J by 12 bases, 14 bases remained unmatched. There are 14 residues in the CDR3. The CDR3 loop reads CASSSGGRSNDQYF. The CDR3 DNA reads as TGTGCCAGCAGCTCAGGGGGTAGAAGCAACGACCAGTATTTT.

This clone was observed a few times. The rearrangement joins TRBV19 to TRBJ2-7; possibly TRBD1 for D (6 bases). The CDR3 length is 14 residues. Germline CDR1 LNHDA, CDR2 SQIVND (reference sequence). The V end lost 4 bases, the J end lost 0 bases, and 10 bases lay between the germline ends. The CDR3 loop is CASSKGTLSYEQYF. The DNA of the CDR3 is TGTGCCAGTAGTAAGGGGACACTCTCCTACGAGCAGTACTTC.

The V and J genes are TRBV5-4 and TRBJ2-1; no clear D gene. This CDR3 has 13 residues. Germline V lookup: CDR1 SGHNT, CDR2 YYREEE (reference sequence). Between the trimmed V and J ends, which lost 4 bases and 0 bases, there was a span of 5 bases. CDR3 DNA sequence: TGTGCCAGCAGCATGAGCTCCTACAATGAGCAGTTCTTC. As protein: CASSMSSYNEQFF.

The V gene is TRBV11-1, the J gene TRBJ1-5; D gene unclear. Germline CDR1 is SGHAT and CDR2 is FQDESV (reference sequence). The CDR3 loop spans 13 amino acids. The germline V and J ends were trimmed by 5 bases and 6 bases, with 11 bases remaining between them. The CDR3 nucleotides are TGTGCCAGCAGCCCCGCCCCGGGTCAGCCCCAGCATTTT. Amino acids: CASSPAPGQPQHF.

The rearrangement links TRBV5-1 to TRBJ2-3; 8 bases align to TRBD1. Germline CDR1 is SGHRS and CDR2 is YFSETQ. The CDR3 is 15 amino acids. Trimming took 3 bases from V and 2 from J; bases not matched to a gene: 5. CDR3 sequence (DNA): TGCGCCAGCAGCTACCAGGGGGCAGACACAGATACGCAGTATTTT. This translates into CASSYQGADTDTQYF. Complete variable domain (other parts from reference TRBV5-1 and TRBJ2-3): KAGVTQTPRYLIKTRGQQVTLSCSPISGHRSVSWYQQTPGQGLQFLFEYFSETQRNKGNFPGRFSGRQFSNSRSEMNVSTLELGDSALYLCASSYQGADTDTQYFGPGTRLTVL.

The chain couples TRBV4-1 to TRBJ2-1; 7 bases fit TRBD1. Germline-derived CDR1 and CDR2 are MGHRA and YSYEKL. The CDR3 runs to 17 residues. With 5 bases clipped from V and 1 base from J, the junction kept 11 bases outside the gene matches. CDR3 residues: CASSLRPTGVSYNEQFF. CDR3 nucleotide sequence: TGCGCCAGCAGCTTAAGACCAACAGGGGTTTCCTACAATGAGCAGTTCTTC.

The V and J genes are TRBV30 and TRBJ2-1; 10 bases fit TRBD2. The length of the CDR3 is 15 residues. The V gene's germline CDR1 is GTSNPN and CDR2 SVGIG (reference sequence). The V and J ends lost 4 bases and 7 bases, in that order; junction bases with no gene match: 10. CDR3 coding DNA: TGTGCCTGGACCATCGGACTAGCGGAGGGGAATGAGCAGTTCTTC. Its protein is CAWTIGLAEGNEQFF.

This chain links TRBV5-4 with TRBJ2-1; 12 nucleotides agree with TRBD2. Germline trimming cut 1 base from V and 8 bases from J; bases unmatched to any gene: 4. CDR3 length: 15 amino acids. Germline CDR1 is SGHNT and CDR2 is YYREEE (reference sequence). The CDR3 coding sequence is TGTGCCAGCAGCTTGACTACTAGCGGGAGGCATGAGCAGTTCTTC. Protein: CASSLTTSGRHEQFF. The variable domain in full, completed from reference TRBV5-4 and TRBJ2-1, reads ETGVTQSPTHLIKTRGQQVTLRCSSQSGHNTVSWYQQALGQGPQFIFQYYREEENGRGNFPPRFSGLQFPNYSSELNVNALELDDSALYLCASSLTTSGRHEQFFGPGTRLTVL.

This clone was observed a few times. The chain employs TRBV19 and TRBJ1-6; 9 nucleotides align to TRBD1. V shed 7 bases and J 3 bases; nucleotides not matched to a gene: 4. This CDR3 is built from 15 residues. Germline-derived CDR1 and CDR2 are LNHDA and SQIVND (reference sequence). CDR3 nucleotides: TGTGCCAGTACCTGGACAGGGGACTATAATTCACCCCTCCACTTT. Its translation is CASTWTGDYNSPLHF.

The chain combines TRBV5-1 with TRBJ2-3, with TRBD1 identical over 7 bases. Germline V gene lookup returns CDR1 SGHRS and CDR2 YFSETQ. The CDR3 sequence is 14 residues long. The junction had 7 bases not matched to a gene; V was cut back by 5 bases and J by 4 bases. CDR3 loop: CASRRDRAADTQYF. As DNA, the CDR3 is TGCGCCAGCAGACGAGACAGGGCTGCAGATACGCAGTATTTT. Together with reference TRBV5-1 and TRBJ2-3, the CDR3 gives the full variable domain: KAGVTQTPRYLIKTRGQQVTLSCSPISGHRSVSWYQQTPGQGLQFLFEYFSETQRNKGNFPGRFSGRQFSNSRSEMNVSTLELGDSALYLCASRRDRAADTQYFGPGTRLTVL.